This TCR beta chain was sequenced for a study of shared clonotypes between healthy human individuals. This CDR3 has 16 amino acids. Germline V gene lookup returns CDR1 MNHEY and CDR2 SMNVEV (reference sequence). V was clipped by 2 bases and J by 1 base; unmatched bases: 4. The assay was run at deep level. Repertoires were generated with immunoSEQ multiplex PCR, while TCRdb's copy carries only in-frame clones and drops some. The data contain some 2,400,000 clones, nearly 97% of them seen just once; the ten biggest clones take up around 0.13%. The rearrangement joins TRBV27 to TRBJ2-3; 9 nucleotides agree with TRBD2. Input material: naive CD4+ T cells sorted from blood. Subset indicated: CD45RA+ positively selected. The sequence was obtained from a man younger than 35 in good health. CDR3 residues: CASSLKEREGTDTQYF. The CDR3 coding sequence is TGTGCCAGCAGTTTAAAGGAGCGGGAGGGCACAGATACGCAGTATTTT.